Sequencing of this T cell receptor (beta chain) was carried out in a study of OX40 agonist ivuxolimab in advanced cancers. Study-wide background: Allowance was made for prior anti-PD-1, anti-PD-L1 or anti-CTLA-4 therapy, and roughly 39% had some. Study-level points and caveats: The 0.1-3.0 mg/kg partial responders had among the lowest clonal expansion.

Note on this clone: Its target is unknown.

This CDR3 spans 16 amino acids. Trimming at V came to 3 bases and at J to 0 bases, leaving 8 bases not matched to a gene. In germline, CDR1 is LGHNA, CDR2 YNFKEQ. Using immunoSEQ multiplex PCR, the repertoire was profiled, and TCRdb retains in-frame clones only, with some absent. The sample lists 70,000 or so clones, about three quarters occurring once. The specimen was CD4+ or CD8+ T cells sorted from blood, collected in a trial of the OX40 agonist ivuxolimab. The chain couples TRBV4-2 to TRBJ2-7; 7 positions agree with TRBD2. The clonotype was recovered from an adult with an advanced solid tumor such as melanoma, head and neck, liver or kidney cancer. In nucleotides, the CDR3 is TGTGCCAGCAGCCATACTTTTAGCGGGTTCTCCTACGAGCAGTACTTC. Translation gives CASSHTFSGFSYEQYF.